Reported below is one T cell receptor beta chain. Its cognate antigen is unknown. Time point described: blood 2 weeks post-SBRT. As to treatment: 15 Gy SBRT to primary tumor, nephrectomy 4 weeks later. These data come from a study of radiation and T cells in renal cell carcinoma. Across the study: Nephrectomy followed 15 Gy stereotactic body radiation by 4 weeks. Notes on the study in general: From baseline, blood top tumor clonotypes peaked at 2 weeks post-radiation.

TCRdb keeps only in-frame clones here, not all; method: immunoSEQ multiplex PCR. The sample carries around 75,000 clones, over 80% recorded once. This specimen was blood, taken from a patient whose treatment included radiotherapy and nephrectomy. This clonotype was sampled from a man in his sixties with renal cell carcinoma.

The CDR3 protein is CASGKGVAGETQYF. In DNA, the CDR3 is TGTGCTAGTGGTAAAGGGGTAGCGGGGGAGACCCAGTACTTC. V gene TRBV12-5 combines with J gene TRBJ2-5; 8 bases are shared with TRBD2. Germline CDR1 is LGHNT and CDR2 is FRNRAP. The CDR3 is made up of 14 amino acids. The J segment lost 5 bases and the V segment lost 5 bases, leaving 7 bases of the junction unmatched.